Each of the 23 T cell receptor beta chains below was sequenced from the same sample in a study of graft-versus-host responses after intestinal transplantation. Profiled with immunoSEQ multiplex PCR; TCRdb holds only in-frame clones, not every one. In the table there are some 110,000 clones, more than 75% of which are singletons. These TCRs' antigens remain unknown. Sample: unstimulated CD4+ T cells sorted from spleen or lymph node cells, taken before intestinal transplant. The source of these receptors is a human donor who received an intestinal transplant.

The chain has TRBV15 and TRBJ1-5; D may be TRBD1 (6 bases). Trimming left V 0 bases short and J 6 bases short, with 18 bases between. Germline CDR1 is LNHNV and CDR2 is YYDKDF (reference sequence). The CDR3 totals 17 residues. The CDR3 is CATSRDLGGVRGQPQHF. The CDR3 DNA follows: TGTGCCACCAGCAGAGATTTGGGGGGCGTTCGGGGTCAGCCCCAGCATTTT.

CDR3 residues: CSVEFAGINYGYTF. DNA of the CDR3: TGCAGCGTTGAATTCGCGGGGATTAACTATGGCTACACCTTC. The gene calls are TRBV29-1 and TRBJ1-2; D is unclear. Trimming shortened V by 2 bases and J by 1 base, and 11 bases separated the two germline ends. Germline V gives CDR1 SQVTM, CDR2 ANQGSEA. The CDR3 loop spans 14 amino acids.

The chain links TRBV27 to TRBJ2-3; D is undetermined. CDR1 and CDR2 (germline): MNHEY, SMNVEV (reference sequence). The CDR3 runs 14 residues. Deletions cut 0 bases from V and 2 bases from J, with 6 bases between. CDR3 bases: TGTGCCAGCAGTTTATCTGGCCTCACAGATACGCAGTATTTT. Translated, it gives CASSLSGLTDTQYF.

This chain uses TRBV27 with TRBJ2-7; 9 bases line up with TRBD2. This CDR3 has 15 residues. V lost 8 bases and J lost 5; bases outside the gene matches: 13. Germline CDR1 MNHEY, CDR2 SMNVEV (reference sequence). CDR3 amino acids: CASRRGREGLHEQYF. Written as DNA, the CDR3 is TGTGCCAGCCGGAGGGGGCGGGAGGGCCTGCACGAGCAGTACTTC.

J is TRBJ2-5 and V is TRBV18; 11 positions match TRBD2. This CDR3 is 15 amino acids long. J was trimmed by 2 bases and V by 4 bases; bases with no gene match: 3. Germline V gene data show CDR1 as KGHSH and CDR2 as LQKENI. The CDR3 bases are TGTGCCAGCTCACAGCGACTAGCGGGGCAAGAGACCCAGTACTTC. It encodes CASSQRLAGQETQYF. Full variable domain (missing parts from reference TRBV18 and TRBJ2-5): NAGVMQNPRHLVRRRGQEARLRCSPMKGHSHVYWYRQLPEEGLKFMVYLQKENIIDESGMPKERFSAEFPKEGPSILRIQQVVRGDSAAYFCASSQRLAGQETQYFGPGTRLLVL.

The rearrangement joins TRBV6-5 to TRBJ1-1; the D is unclear. Germline V lookup: CDR1 MNHEY, CDR2 SVGAGI. V gave up 4 bases and J gave up 0 bases, with 12 bases separating them. CDR3 size: 15 residues. CDR3 residues: CASSSGSFMNTEAFF. CDR3 in DNA: TGTGCCAGCAGTTCAGGAAGCTTTATGAACACTGAAGCTTTCTTT.

The chain has TRBV2 and TRBJ2-1, with a possible D match to TRBD1 (6 bases). The length of the CDR3 is 14 residues. Germline assignment: CDR1 SNHLY and CDR2 FYNNEI. The V gene lost 2 bases and the J gene lost 12 bases, with 17 bases spanning the gap. The CDR3 DNA is TGTGCCAGCAGTGAATCCCCCGGACAGCCTCTGCAGTTCTTC. Amino acids: CASSESPGQPLQFF. Full variable domain (rest looked up from reference TRBV2 and TRBJ2-1): EPEVTQTPSHQVTQMGQEVILRCVPISNHLYFYWYRQILGQKVEFLVSFYNNEISEKSEIFDDQFSVERPDGSNFTLKIRSTKLEDSAMYFCASSESPGQPLQFFGPGTRLTVL.

The rearrangement joins TRBV6-6 to TRBJ2-7; TRBD2 might be the D (7 bases). CDR3 length: 14 residues. Germline V gene lookup returns CDR1 MNHNY and CDR2 SVGAGI (reference sequence). V gave up 6 bases and J gave up 0 bases, with 12 bases separating them. CDR3 sequence: CASSFAGASYEQYF. DNA for the CDR3: TGTGCCAGCAGCTTTGCGGGGGCCTCCTACGAGCAGTACTTC.

A note on this clone: Additional DNA sequences in this sample encode the identical CDR3. This chain links TRBV5-1 with TRBJ2-5, with D unresolved. The CDR3 contains 11 residues. Trimming took off 0 bases at V and 3 bases at J, with 0 bases between the two ends. Per germline, CDR1 SGHRS and CDR2 YFSETQ. CDR3 sequence (DNA): TGCGCCAGCAGCTTGGAAGAGACCCAGTACTTC. Translation: CASSLEETQYF.

This clone turned up a few times. This chain uses TRBV5-1 with TRBJ1-4; possible D gene TRBD1, 6 bases. Germline CDR1 is SGHRS and CDR2 is YFSETQ. The CDR3 contains 16 residues. Deletions cut 3 bases from V and 2 bases from J, with 14 bases between. CDR3 bases: TGCGCCAGCAGCTCAACCGGGGGGGCCACTAATGAAAAACTGTTTTTT. As protein: CASSSTGGATNEKLFF.

This clone has a single count. CDR3 DNA: TGCAGTGCTTCTAAACTGGAGACCCAGTACTTC. Protein: CSASKLETQYF. The V and J genes are TRBV20-1 and TRBJ2-5; D ambiguous. The CDR3 runs 11 residues. Germline V lookup: CDR1 DFQATT, CDR2 SNEGSKA (reference sequence). The V gene lost 5 bases and the J gene lost 5 bases, with 9 bases spanning the gap.

The chain employs TRBV7-3 and TRBJ2-5; D call uncertain. V shed 2 bases and J shed 4 bases, with 8 bases lying between them. CDR1 and CDR2 (germline): SGHTA, FQGTGA. CDR3 length: 13 amino acids. The CDR3 region is CASSLGPGETQYF. CDR3 bases: TGTGCCAGCAGCTTAGGGCCAGGAGAGACCCAGTACTTC.

This clone appeared a single time. The chain carries TRBV28 and TRBJ2-7, with D perhaps TRBD1 (5 bases). Germline V CDR1 and CDR2: MDHEN, SYDVKM. CDR3 length equals 15 residues. The ends were cut back, 7 bases at V and 6 bases at J, with 22 bases in the middle. The CDR3 loop is CASTLARSLGVEQYF. The CDR3 bases are TGTGCCAGCACCCTGGCGAGGAGTTTAGGGGTCGAGCAGTACTTC.

The V call is TRBV30, the J call TRBJ1-3; D unresolved. This CDR3 comprises 13 residues. Trimming took 3 bases from V and 2 from J, leaving 8 bases between them. Germline V lookup: CDR1 GTSNPN, CDR2 SVGIG (reference sequence). CDR3: CAWRLRAGNTIYF. CDR3 in DNA: TGTGCCTGGAGGCTGAGGGCTGGAAACACCATATATTTT.

The chain combines TRBV6-1 with TRBJ2-7, with TRBD2 as a possible D gene (6 bases). The germline V and J ends were trimmed by 4 bases and 3 bases, with 16 bases remaining between them. The germline CDR1 and CDR2 sequences are MNHNS and SASEGT. The CDR3 has 15 residues. DNA of the CDR3: TGTGCCAGCAGTGCATCGGGAGTAGGAGGCTACGAGCAGTACTTC. Translation: CASSASGVGGYEQYF.

This sequence joins TRBV2 and TRBJ2-6; a weak D match, TRBD1 (6 bases). Germline V CDR1 and CDR2: SNHLY, FYNNEI. Trimming removed 6 bases from V and 4 bases from J, with 13 bases in between. The CDR3 runs 15 residues. CDR3 amino acids: CASRTGLGGANVLTF. CDR3 nucleotides: TGTGCCAGCAGAACAGGGCTTGGAGGGGCCAACGTCCTGACTTTC.

This chain joins TRBV5-1 and TRBJ2-1, with D uncertain. The length of the CDR3 is 14 residues. Germline CDR1 SGHRS, CDR2 YFSETQ. The ends were cut back, 7 bases at V and 5 bases at J, with 16 bases in the middle. The DNA of the CDR3 is TGCGCCAGCTCCCCCCTATGGAACGACAATGAGCAGTTCTTC. It is translated as CASSPLWNDNEQFF.

This clone was seen only a few times. The J gene is TRBJ2-1, the V gene TRBV6-1; TRBD1 matches 7 bases. Germline values: CDR1 MNHNS, CDR2 SASEGT. CDR3 length: 14 residues. The J segment lost 6 bases and the V segment lost 4 bases, leaving 6 bases of the junction unmatched. CDR3 residues: CASSVGQSRNEQFF. CDR3 in DNA: TGTGCCAGCAGTGTGGGACAGTCTCGCAATGAGCAGTTCTTC.

The chain carries TRBV5-4 and TRBJ1-2; 9 bases line up with TRBD1. The V gene's germline CDR1 is SGHNT and CDR2 YYREEE (reference sequence). CDR3 length: 14 residues. The V gene end was trimmed by 4 bases and the J gene end by 4 bases; junction bases not matched to a gene: 5. CDR3 sequence: CASSPDRGIYGYTF. The DNA of the CDR3 is TGTGCCAGCAGCCCCGACAGGGGGATCTATGGCTACACCTTC. Using reference TRBV5-4 and TRBJ1-2 for the parts outside the CDR3, the full variable domain is ETGVTQSPTHLIKTRGQQVTLRCSSQSGHNTVSWYQQALGQGPQFIFQYYREEENGRGNFPPRFSGLQFPNYSSELNVNALELDDSALYLCASSPDRGIYGYTFGSGTRLTVV.

The CDR3 region is CASSQERAGANYGYTF. DNA of the CDR3: TGCGCCAGCAGCCAAGAGAGGGCTGGCGCGAACTATGGCTACACCTTC. J is TRBJ1-2 and V is TRBV4-1; unclear D gene. Trimming cost V 0 bases and J 2 bases, with 13 bases left between them. Germline CDR1 reads MGHRA; CDR2 reads YSYEKL. The length of the CDR3 is 16 residues.

The chain links TRBV19 to TRBJ2-3; the D gene is possibly TRBD2 (6 bases). Germline CDR1 LNHDA, CDR2 SQIVND (reference sequence). CDR3 length: 14 residues. Between the trimmed V and J ends, which lost 3 bases and 5 bases, there was a span of 12 bases. CDR3 amino acids: CASSISGVGDTQYF. For the CDR3, the DNA is TGTGCCAGTAGTATCTCGGGGGTTGGAGATACGCAGTATTTT.

This chain connects TRBV5-1 to TRBJ2-7, with D unresolved. The V gene's germline CDR1 is SGHRS and CDR2 YFSETQ. The CDR3 extends over 17 amino acids. The V end was cut by 2 bases, the J end by 5 bases, with 23 bases between. The CDR3 DNA follows: TGCGCCAGCAGCTTTCGAATGGGTATCCCCCCGAATGACGAGCAGTACTTC. It specifies CASSFRMGIPPNDEQYF.

The V call is TRBV28, the J call TRBJ1-1; D call uncertain. The CDR3 runs 13 residues. Germline lookup yields CDR1 MDHEN and CDR2 SYDVKM. The germline V and J ends were trimmed by 2 bases and 1 base, with 5 bases remaining between them. The CDR3 DNA sequence: TGTGCCAGCAGTTTAGGAGGGAACACTGAAGCTTTCTTT. Translation: CASSLGGNTEAFF.